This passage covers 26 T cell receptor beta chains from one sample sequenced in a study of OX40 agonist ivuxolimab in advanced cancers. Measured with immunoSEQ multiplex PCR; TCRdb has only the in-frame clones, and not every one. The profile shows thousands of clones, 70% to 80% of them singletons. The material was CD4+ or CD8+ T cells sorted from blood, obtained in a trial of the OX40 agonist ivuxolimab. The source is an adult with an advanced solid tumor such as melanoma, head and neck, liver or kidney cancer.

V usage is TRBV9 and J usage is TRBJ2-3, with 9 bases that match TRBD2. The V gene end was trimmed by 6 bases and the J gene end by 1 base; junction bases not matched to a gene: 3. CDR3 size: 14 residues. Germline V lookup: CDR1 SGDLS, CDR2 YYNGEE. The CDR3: CASNERGGTDTQYF. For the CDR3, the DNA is TGTGCCAGCAACGAGCGGGGGGGCACAGATACGCAGTATTTT.

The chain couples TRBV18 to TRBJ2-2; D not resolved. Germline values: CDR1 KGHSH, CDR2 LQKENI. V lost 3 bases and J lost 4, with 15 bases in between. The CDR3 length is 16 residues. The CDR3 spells CASSPGVTTATGELFF. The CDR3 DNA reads TGTGCCAGCTCACCGGGTGTCACTACGGCCACCGGGGAGCTGTTTTTT.

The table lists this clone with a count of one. As DNA, the CDR3 is TGTGCCAGCAGCGCCGGGACCTTGGGTGGTACGCAGTATTTT. Protein sequence: CASSAGTLGGTQYF. This sequence joins TRBV5-6 and TRBJ2-3, with D possibly being TRBD1 or TRBD2 (5 bases each). There are 14 residues in the CDR3. The V gene lost 4 bases and the J gene lost 8 bases, with 17 bases spanning the gap. The germline V gene has CDR1 SGHDT and CDR2 YYEEEE.

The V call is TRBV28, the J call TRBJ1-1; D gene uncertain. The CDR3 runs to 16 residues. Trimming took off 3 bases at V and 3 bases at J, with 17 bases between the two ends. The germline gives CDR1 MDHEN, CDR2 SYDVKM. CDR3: CASSFRREWSDTEAFF. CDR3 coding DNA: TGTGCCAGCAGTTTTAGGAGGGAGTGGAGTGACACTGAAGCTTTCTTT.

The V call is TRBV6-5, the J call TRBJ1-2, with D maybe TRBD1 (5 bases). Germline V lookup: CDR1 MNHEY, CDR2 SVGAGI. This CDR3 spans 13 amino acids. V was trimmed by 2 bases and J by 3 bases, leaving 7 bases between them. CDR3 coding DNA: TGTGCCAGCAGTTACGGGGGATACTATGGCTACACCTTC. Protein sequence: CASSYGGYYGYTF.

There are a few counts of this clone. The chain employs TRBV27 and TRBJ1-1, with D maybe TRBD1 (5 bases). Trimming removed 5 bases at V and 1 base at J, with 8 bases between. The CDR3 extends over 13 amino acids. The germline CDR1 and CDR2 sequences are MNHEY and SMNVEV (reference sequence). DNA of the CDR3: TGTGCCAGCAGTCTTGGACAGAACACTGAAGCTTTCTTT. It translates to CASSLGQNTEAFF.

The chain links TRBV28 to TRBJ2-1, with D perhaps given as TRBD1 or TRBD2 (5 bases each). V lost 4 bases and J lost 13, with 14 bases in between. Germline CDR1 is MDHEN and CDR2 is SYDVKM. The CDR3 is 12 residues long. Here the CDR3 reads CASSWGQGPQFF. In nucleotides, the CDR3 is TGTGCCAGCAGTTGGGGTCAGGGACCTCAGTTCTTC.

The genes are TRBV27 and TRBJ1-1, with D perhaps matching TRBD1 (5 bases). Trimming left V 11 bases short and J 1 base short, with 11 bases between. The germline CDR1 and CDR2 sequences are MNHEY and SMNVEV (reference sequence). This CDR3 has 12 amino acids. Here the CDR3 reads CASLGGNTEAFF. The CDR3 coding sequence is TGTGCCTCCCTTGGGGGGAACACTGAAGCTTTCTTT.

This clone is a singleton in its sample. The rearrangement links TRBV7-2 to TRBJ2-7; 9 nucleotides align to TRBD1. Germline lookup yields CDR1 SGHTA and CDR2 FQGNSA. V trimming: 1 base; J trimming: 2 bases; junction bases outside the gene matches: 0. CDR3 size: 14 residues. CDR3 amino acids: CASSLGTGAYEQYF. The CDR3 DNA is TGTGCCAGCAGCTTAGGGACAGGGGCCTACGAGCAGTACTTC.

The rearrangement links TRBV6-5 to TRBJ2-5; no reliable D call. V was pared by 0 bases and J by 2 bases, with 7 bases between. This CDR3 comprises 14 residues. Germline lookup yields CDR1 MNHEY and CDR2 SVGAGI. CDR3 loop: CASSYSRSQETQYF. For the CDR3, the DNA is TGTGCCAGCAGTTACTCCAGGAGTCAAGAGACCCAGTACTTC.

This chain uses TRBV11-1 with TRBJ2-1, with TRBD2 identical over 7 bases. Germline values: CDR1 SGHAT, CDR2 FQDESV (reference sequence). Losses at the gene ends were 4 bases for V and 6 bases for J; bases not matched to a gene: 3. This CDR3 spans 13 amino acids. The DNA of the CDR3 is TGTGCCAGCAGCTCCTGGGGGGGCAATGAGCAGTTCTTC. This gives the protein CASSSWGGNEQFF. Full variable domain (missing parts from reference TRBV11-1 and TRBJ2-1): EAEVAQSPRYKITEKSQAVAFWCDPISGHATLYWYRQILGQGPELLVQFQDESVVDDSQLPKDRFSAERLKGVDSTLKIQPAELGDSAMYLCASSSWGGNEQFFGPGTRLTVL.

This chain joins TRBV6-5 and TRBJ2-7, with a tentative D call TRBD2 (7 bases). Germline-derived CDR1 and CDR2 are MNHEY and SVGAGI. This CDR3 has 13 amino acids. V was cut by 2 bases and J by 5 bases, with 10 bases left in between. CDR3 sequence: CASSYEGGDEQYF. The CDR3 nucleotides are TGTGCCAGCAGTTACGAGGGGGGGGACGAGCAGTACTTC.

CDR3 sequence: CASSTRTIPSGNTIYF. For the CDR3, the DNA is TGTGCCAGCAGCACCAGGACCATTCCCTCTGGAAACACCATATATTTT. The V call is TRBV11-1, the J call TRBJ1-3; no reliable D call. This CDR3 is built from 16 residues. CDR1 and CDR2 from the germline V gene are SGHAT and FQDESV (reference sequence). V was clipped by 5 bases and J by 0 bases, with 14 bases between them.

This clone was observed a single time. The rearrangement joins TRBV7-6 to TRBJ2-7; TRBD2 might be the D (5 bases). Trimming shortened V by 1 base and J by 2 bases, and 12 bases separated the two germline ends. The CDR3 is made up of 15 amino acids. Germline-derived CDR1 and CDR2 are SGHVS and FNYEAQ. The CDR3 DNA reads TGTGCCAGCAGCTTAGAACCCTCGAGGGCCTACGAGCAGTACTTC. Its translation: CASSLEPSRAYEQYF.

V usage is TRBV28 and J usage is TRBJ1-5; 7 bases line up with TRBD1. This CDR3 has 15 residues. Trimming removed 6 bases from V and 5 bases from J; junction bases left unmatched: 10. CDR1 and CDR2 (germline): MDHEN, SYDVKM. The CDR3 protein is CASSLQGSEDQPQHF. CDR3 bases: TGTGCCAGCAGCTTACAGGGGAGTGAGGATCAGCCCCAGCATTTT. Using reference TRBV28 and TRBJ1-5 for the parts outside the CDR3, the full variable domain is DVKVTQSSRYLVKRTGEKVFLECVQDMDHENMFWYRQDPGLGLRLIYFSYDVKMKEKGDIPEGYSVSREKKERFSLILESASTNQTSMYLCASSLQGSEDQPQHFGDGTRLSIL.

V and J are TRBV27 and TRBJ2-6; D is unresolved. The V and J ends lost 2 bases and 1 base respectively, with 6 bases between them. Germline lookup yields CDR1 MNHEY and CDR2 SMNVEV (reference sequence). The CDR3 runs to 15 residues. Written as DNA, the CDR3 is TGTGCCAGCAGTTTAACCGTTTCTGGGGCCAACGTCCTGACTTTC. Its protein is CASSLTVSGANVLTF.

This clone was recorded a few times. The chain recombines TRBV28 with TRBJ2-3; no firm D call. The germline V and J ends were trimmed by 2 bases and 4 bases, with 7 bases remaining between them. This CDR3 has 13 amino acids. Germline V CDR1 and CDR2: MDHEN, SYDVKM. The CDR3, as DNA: TGTGCCAGCAGTTTACTAGAGTCAGATACGCAGTATTTT. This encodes CASSLLESDTQYF.

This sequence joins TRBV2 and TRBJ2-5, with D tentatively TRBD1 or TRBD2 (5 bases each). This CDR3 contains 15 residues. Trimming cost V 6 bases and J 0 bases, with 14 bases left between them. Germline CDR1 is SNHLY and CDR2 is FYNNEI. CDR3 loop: CASRTGTVYQETQYF. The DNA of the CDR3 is TGTGCCAGCAGAACCGGGACGGTGTACCAAGAGACCCAGTACTTC.

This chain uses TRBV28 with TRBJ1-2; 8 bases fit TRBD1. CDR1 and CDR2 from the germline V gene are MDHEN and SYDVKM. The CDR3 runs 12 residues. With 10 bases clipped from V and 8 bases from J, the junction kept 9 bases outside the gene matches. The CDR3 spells CATTQGAGGYTF. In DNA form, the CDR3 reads TGTGCCACAACCCAGGGGGCCGGGGGCTACACCTTC.

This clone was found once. DNA for the CDR3: TGTGCCAGCAGCCCCTGGACAGGTCAAAGCTCCTACAATGAGCAGTTCTTC. This encodes CASSPWTGQSSYNEQFF. This rearrangement joins TRBV4-2 to TRBJ2-1, with 7 bases aligning to TRBD1. V lost 4 bases, J lost 0 bases, and 9 bases stayed unmatched. The length of the CDR3 is 17 residues. CDR1 LGHNA and CDR2 YNFKEQ come from the germline V gene.

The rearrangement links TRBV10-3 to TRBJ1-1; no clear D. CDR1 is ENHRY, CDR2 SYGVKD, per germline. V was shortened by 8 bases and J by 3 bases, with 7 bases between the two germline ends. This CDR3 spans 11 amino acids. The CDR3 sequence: CAIRIDTEAFF. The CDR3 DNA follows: TGTGCCATCCGGATAGACACTGAAGCTTTCTTT.

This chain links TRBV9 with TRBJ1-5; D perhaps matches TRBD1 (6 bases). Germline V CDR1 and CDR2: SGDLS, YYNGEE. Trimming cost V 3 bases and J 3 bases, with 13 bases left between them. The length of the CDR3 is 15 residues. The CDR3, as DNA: TGTGCCAGCAGCGCATCGACAGGCAACAATCAGCCCCAGCATTTT. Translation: CASSASTGNNQPQHF.

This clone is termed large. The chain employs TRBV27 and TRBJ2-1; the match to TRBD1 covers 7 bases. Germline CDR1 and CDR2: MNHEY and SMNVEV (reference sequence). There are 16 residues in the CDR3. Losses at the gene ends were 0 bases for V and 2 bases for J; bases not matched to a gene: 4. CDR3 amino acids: CASSLSRDSTYNEQFF. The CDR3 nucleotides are TGTGCCAGCAGTTTATCAAGGGACAGCACCTACAATGAGCAGTTCTTC.

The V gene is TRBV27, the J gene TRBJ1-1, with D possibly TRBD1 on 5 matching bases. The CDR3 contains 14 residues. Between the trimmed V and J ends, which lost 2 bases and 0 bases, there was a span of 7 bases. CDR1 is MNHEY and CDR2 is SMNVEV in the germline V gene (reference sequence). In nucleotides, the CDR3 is TGTGCCAGCAGTTTAGCAGGGATGAACACTGAAGCTTTCTTT. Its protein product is CASSLAGMNTEAFF.

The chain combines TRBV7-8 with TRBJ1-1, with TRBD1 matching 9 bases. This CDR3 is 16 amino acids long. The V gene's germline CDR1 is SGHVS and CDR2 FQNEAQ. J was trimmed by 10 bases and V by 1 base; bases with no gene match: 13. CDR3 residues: CASSLGTGDISFGAFF. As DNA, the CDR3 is TGTGCCAGCAGCTTAGGGACAGGGGACATCTCATTCGGAGCTTTCTTT.

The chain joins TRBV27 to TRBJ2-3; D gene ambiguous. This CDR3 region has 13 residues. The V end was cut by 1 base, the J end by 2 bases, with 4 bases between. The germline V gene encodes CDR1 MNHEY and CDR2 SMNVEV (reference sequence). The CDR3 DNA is TGTGCCAGCAGTTTATTTTTCACAGATACGCAGTATTTT. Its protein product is CASSLFFTDTQYF.